Below, 19 T cell receptor beta chains from the same sample are listed, as sequenced in a study of blood T cell repertoires in COVID-19. Produced via immunoSEQ multiplex PCR; TCRdb's table is partial and in-frame only. Altogether around 300,000 clones are present, around four fifths being singletons, with the ten largest covering 2.5% to 3.5%. Sequences were obtained from peripheral blood. These receptors originate from a man aged 30 to 45 with active or convalescent COVID-19.

V is TRBV5-1 and J is TRBJ1-6; 9 nucleotides agree with TRBD1. Germline lookup yields CDR1 SGHRS and CDR2 YFSETQ. This CDR3 is built from 16 residues. The junction had 8 bases not matched to a gene; V was cut back by 0 bases and J by 10 bases. For the CDR3, the DNA is TGCGCCAGCAGCTTGGCGTCGGGACAGGGAGACTCACCCCTCCACTTT. It codes for CASSLASGQGDSPLHF.

J is TRBJ1-2 and V is TRBV21-1. TRBV21-1 is a pseudogene. The length of the CDR3 is 15 residues. CDR3 residues: CASSPSREGGYGYTF. The DNA for the CDR3 is TGTGCCAGCAGCCCTTCTAGGGAGGGGGGGTATGGCTACACCTTC.

This clone was detected a few times. The chain uses TRBV7-3 and TRBJ1-6, with TRBD1 matching 7 bases. The CDR3 covers 16 residues. Germline CDR1 and CDR2: SGHTA and FQGTGA. The trim removed 4 bases at V and 7 bases at J, leaving 10 bases unmatched. In DNA form, the CDR3 reads TGTGCCAGCAGCTCCCGGGACAGACCAAGGAATTCACCCCTCCACTTT. It yields the protein CASSSRDRPRNSPLHF.

This sequence joins TRBV4-1 and TRBJ2-7; 9 bases align to TRBD1. This CDR3 is built from 14 residues. From germline, CDR1 is MGHRA and CDR2 YSYEKL. The junction had 2 bases not matched to a gene; V was cut back by 3 bases and J by 2 bases. CDR3 DNA: TGCGCCAGCAGCCAGAGACAGGGGGCCTACGAGCAGTACTTC. As protein: CASSQRQGAYEQYF.

The chain is built from TRBV4-1 and TRBJ1-1, with 10 bases identical to TRBD1. The V segment lost 4 bases and the J segment 0 bases; nucleotides outside the gene matches: 5. Germline CDR1 MGHRA, CDR2 YSYEKL. CDR3 size: 16 residues. The CDR3 region is CASSRGQGGVNTEAFF. The CDR3 DNA reads TGCGCCAGCAGCCGAGGACAGGGGGGAGTGAACACTGAAGCTTTCTTT.

This chain links TRBV27 with TRBJ1-2, with 7 bases identical to TRBD1. Trimming took 1 base from V and 7 from J; bases not matched to a gene: 9. The CDR3 has 15 residues. Germline assignment: CDR1 MNHEY and CDR2 SMNVEV (reference sequence). The CDR3 reads CASSLLDDRASGYTF. The CDR3 nucleotides are TGTGCCAGCAGTTTATTGGACGACAGGGCGTCTGGCTACACCTTC.

The V gene is TRBV7-2, the J gene TRBJ2-7; TRBD2 might be the D (6 bases). Germline assignment: CDR1 SGHTA and CDR2 FQGNSA. V lost 5 bases, J lost 4 bases, and 18 bases lay in between. The CDR3 covers 15 residues. This CDR3 is CASSLGGTGVYEQYF. The CDR3 coding sequence is TGTGCCAGCAGCCTAGGCGGGACGGGAGTATACGAGCAGTACTTC. The entire variable domain, with the rest obtained from reference TRBV7-2 and TRBJ2-7, is as follows: GAGVSQSPSNKVTEKGKDVELRCDPISGHTALYWYRQSLGQGLEFLIYFQGNSAPDKSGLPSDRFSAERTGGSVSTLTIQRTQQEDSAVYLCASSLGGTGVYEQYFGPGTRLTVT.

V usage is TRBV3-1 (or the pseudogene TRBV3-2) and J usage is TRBJ1-2; the match to TRBD1 covers 12 bases. Germline trimming cut 4 bases from V and 4 bases from J; bases unmatched to any gene: 4. Germline loops: CDR1 LGHDT, CDR2 YNNKEL (reference sequence). The CDR3 has 15 residues. CDR3 nucleotides: TGTGCCAGCAGCCCCGGGACAGGGGGCGGCTATGGCTACACCTTC. As protein: CASSPGTGGGYGYTF.

V and J are TRBV3-1 (or the pseudogene TRBV3-2) and TRBJ2-3; D is possibly TRBD2 (7 bases). The ends were cut back, 1 base at V and 3 bases at J, with 11 bases in the middle. Germline-derived CDR1 and CDR2 are LGHDT and YNNKEL (reference sequence). CDR3 length equals 15 residues. CDR3 sequence reads: CASSQGRGGTDTQYF. DNA for the CDR3: TGTGCCAGCAGCCAAGGCAGGGGAGGGACAGATACGCAGTATTTT.

V usage is TRBV28 and J usage is TRBJ2-2; TRBD2 agrees at 10 bases. Trimming took 8 bases from V and 5 from J; bases not matched to a gene: 8. The germline CDR1 and CDR2 sequences are MDHEN and SYDVKM. The CDR3 sequence is 15 residues long. CDR3 sequence (DNA): TGTGCCAGCCTCCCAAGCGGGAGGGAAACCGGGGAGCTGTTTTTT. Its protein product is CASLPSGRETGELFF.

The rearrangement links TRBV5-1 to TRBJ2-3, with 11 bases matching TRBD1. Germline-derived CDR1 and CDR2 are SGHRS and YFSETQ. This CDR3 comprises 16 residues. Trimming cost V 4 bases and J 5 bases; bases outside gene matches: 9. CDR3 loop: CASSVSGTGGRDTQYF. The DNA of the CDR3 is TGCGCCAGCAGCGTGTCCGGGACAGGGGGGAGAGATACGCAGTATTTT. Complete variable domain (other parts from reference TRBV5-1 and TRBJ2-3): KAGVTQTPRYLIKTRGQQVTLSCSPISGHRSVSWYQQTPGQGLQFLFEYFSETQRNKGNFPGRFSGRQFSNSRSEMNVSTLELGDSALYLCASSVSGTGGRDTQYFGPGTRLTVL.

This clone has just a few counts. The V and J genes are TRBV4-2 and TRBJ2-1, with 10 nucleotides matching TRBD2. CDR3 length: 16 amino acids. The ends lost 1 base at V and 10 bases at J; junction bases unmatched: 10. Germline V CDR1 and CDR2: LGHNA, YNFKEQ. CDR3 in DNA: TGTGCCAGCAGCCAAGGAGCGGGAGGGTTTATTGGGGAGCAGTTCTTC. This sequence encodes CASSQGAGGFIGEQFF.

This chain uses TRBV12-3 or TRBV12-4 with TRBJ1-2; D is uncertain. V lost 2 bases to trimming and J lost 0 bases, with 4 bases between them. This CDR3 contains 13 residues. CDR3 region: CASSLPANYGYTF. CDR3 in DNA: TGTGCCAGCAGTTTACCAGCTAACTATGGCTACACCTTC.

This clone was picked up one time. V is TRBV30 and J is TRBJ1-2; 7 nucleotides match TRBD1. Losses at the gene ends were 4 bases for V and 4 bases for J; bases not matched to a gene: 0. The CDR3 has 11 residues. Germline V gives CDR1 GTSNPN, CDR2 SVGIG (reference sequence). CDR3 in amino acids: CAWNRGYGYTF. CDR3 nucleotide sequence: TGTGCCTGGAACAGGGGCTATGGCTACACCTTC.

The chain joins TRBV6-1 to TRBJ1-5; the D gene is possibly TRBD1 (6 bases). CDR3 length: 15 residues. V was clipped by 2 bases and J by 9 bases, with 17 bases between them. Germline CDR1 and CDR2: MNHNS and SASEGT. The chain's CDR3 is CASSERGTPARPQHF. The CDR3 region has the DNA TGTGCCAGCAGTGAAAGGGGGACACCTGCAAGGCCCCAGCATTTT.

The V and J genes are TRBV4-1 and TRBJ2-7; TRBD2 matches 12 bases. The CDR3 is 16 amino acids. J was trimmed by 4 bases and V by 3 bases; bases with no gene match: 7. In germline, CDR1 is MGHRA, CDR2 YSYEKL. CDR3 DNA: TGCGCCAGCAGCCAGATTGGGACTAGCGGGTTTTACGAGCAGTACTTC. Residues: CASSQIGTSGFYEQYF.

The gene calls are TRBV20-1 and TRBJ2-7, with 9 bases lining up with TRBD1. After removal of 3 bases from V and 5 bases from J, the junction contained 8 bases not matched to a gene. Germline V gene lookup returns CDR1 DFQATT and CDR2 SNEGSKA (reference sequence). This CDR3 has 14 residues. The CDR3 sequence: CSASSRTGANEQYF. CDR3 nucleotide sequence: TGCAGTGCTAGTTCCCGGACAGGGGCTAACGAGCAGTACTTC.

The rearrangement joins TRBV5-1 to TRBJ2-7, with a possible D match to TRBD2 (5 bases). CDR1 SGHRS and CDR2 YFSETQ come from the germline V gene. V shed 0 bases and J shed 1 base, with 8 bases lying between them. This CDR3 region has 14 residues. The CDR3 protein is CASSLGSASYEQYF. CDR3 coding DNA: TGCGCCAGCAGCTTGGGTAGCGCGTCCTACGAGCAGTACTTC.

The rearrangement uses TRBV4-2 and TRBJ1-1; TRBD1 aligns across 7 bases. Germline CDR1 LGHNA, CDR2 YNFKEQ. This CDR3 comprises 15 residues. The junction had 8 bases not matched to a gene; V was cut back by 4 bases and J by 3 bases. CDR3: CASSLGGPSDTEAFF. CDR3 sequence (DNA): TGTGCCAGCAGCCTAGGGGGCCCATCGGACACTGAAGCTTTCTTT.